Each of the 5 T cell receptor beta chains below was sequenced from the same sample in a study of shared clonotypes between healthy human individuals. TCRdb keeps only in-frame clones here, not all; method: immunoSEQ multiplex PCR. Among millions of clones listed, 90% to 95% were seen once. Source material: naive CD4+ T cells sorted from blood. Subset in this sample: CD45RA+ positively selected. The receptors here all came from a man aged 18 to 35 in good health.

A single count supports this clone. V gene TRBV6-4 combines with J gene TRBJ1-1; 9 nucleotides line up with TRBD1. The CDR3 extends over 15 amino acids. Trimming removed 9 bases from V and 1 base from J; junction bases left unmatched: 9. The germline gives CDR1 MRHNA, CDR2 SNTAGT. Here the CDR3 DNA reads TGTGCCAGATCCGGGACAGGGATGGAGAACACTGAAGCTTTCTTT. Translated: CARSGTGMENTEAFF.

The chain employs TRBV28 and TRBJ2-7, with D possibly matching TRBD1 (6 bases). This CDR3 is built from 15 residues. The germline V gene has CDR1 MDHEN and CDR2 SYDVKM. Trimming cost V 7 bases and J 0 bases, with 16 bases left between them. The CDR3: CASTPLGQLSYEQYF. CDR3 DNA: TGTGCCAGCACTCCCCTCGGACAGCTCTCCTACGAGCAGTACTTC.

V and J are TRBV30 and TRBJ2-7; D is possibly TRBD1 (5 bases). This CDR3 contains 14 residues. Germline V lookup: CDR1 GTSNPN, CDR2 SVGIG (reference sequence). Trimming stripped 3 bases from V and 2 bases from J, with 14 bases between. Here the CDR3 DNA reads TGTGCCTGGAGCAGTTGGGGCCAGACCTACGAGCAGTACTTC. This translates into CAWSSWGQTYEQYF. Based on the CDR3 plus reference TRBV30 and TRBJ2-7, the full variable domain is SQTIHQWPATLVQPVGSPLSLECTVEGTSNPNLYWYRQAAGRGLQLLFYSVGIGQISSEVPQNLSASRPQDRQFILSSKKLLLSDSGFYLCAWSSWGQTYEQYFGPGTRLTVT.

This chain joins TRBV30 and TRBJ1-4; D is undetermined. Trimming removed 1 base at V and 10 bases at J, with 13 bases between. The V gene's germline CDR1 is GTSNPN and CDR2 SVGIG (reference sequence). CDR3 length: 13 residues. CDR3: CAWSGAERVKLFF. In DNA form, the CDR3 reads TGTGCCTGGAGTGGGGCAGAAAGAGTAAAACTGTTTTTT. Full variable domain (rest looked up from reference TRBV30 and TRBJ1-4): SQTIHQWPATLVQPVGSPLSLECTVEGTSNPNLYWYRQAAGRGLQLLFYSVGIGQISSEVPQNLSASRPQDRQFILSSKKLLLSDSGFYLCAWSGAERVKLFFGSGTQLSVL.

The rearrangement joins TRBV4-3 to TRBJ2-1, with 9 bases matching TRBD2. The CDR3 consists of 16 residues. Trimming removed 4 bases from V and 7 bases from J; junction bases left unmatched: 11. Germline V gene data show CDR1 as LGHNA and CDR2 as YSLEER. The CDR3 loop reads CASSPGTAGGFNEQFF. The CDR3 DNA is TGCGCCAGCAGCCCCGGTACGGCGGGAGGGTTTAATGAGCAGTTCTTC.